The rows below give T cell receptor beta chains drawn from one sample of a study of early T cells in non-severe SARS-CoV-2 infection. One entry per CDR3 protein, called by TCRdb with MiXCR from the 5' RACE reads. The sample shows about 31,000 distinct CDR3 sequences, around 6% of them seen only once. What was sequenced was whole blood. The receptors were gathered from an adult who was a healthcare worker with PCR-confirmed SARS-CoV-2 infection or an uninfected control (not recorded which). The CDR3 runs from the conserved cysteine through the conserved F or W. D genes are given only for firm matches. Size tells how often a clone was seen (once, few, many) or the class of an expanded clone, and some rows leave it out.

j_gene: TRBJ1-2; d_gene: TRBD1; abundance: many; v_gene: TRBV5-1; CDR3nt: TGCGCCAGCAGCTTGGGGGGACAGGACTATGGCTACACCTTC; CDR3aa: CASSLGGQDYGYTF
j_gene: TRBJ2-6; d_gene: .; abundance: many; v_gene: TRBV3-1; CDR3nt: TGTGCCAGCAGCCAACCTCCTGGTTCTGGGGCCAACGTCCTGACTTTC; CDR3aa: CASSQPPGSGANVLTF
j_gene: TRBJ1-1; d_gene: .; abundance: .; v_gene: TRBV4-1; CDR3nt: TGCGCCAGCAGCCAAGATCGGGGGGTGAACACTGAAGCTTTCTTT; CDR3aa: CASSQDRGVNTEAFF
j_gene: TRBJ2-1; d_gene: TRBD2; abundance: .; v_gene: TRBV12-3/TRBV12-4; CDR3nt: TGTGCCAGCAGATCTAGCGGGAGCTCCTACAATGAGCAGTTCTTC; CDR3aa: CASRSSGSSYNEQFF
j_gene: TRBJ2-7; d_gene: TRBD2; abundance: many; v_gene: TRBV10-3; CDR3nt: TGTGCCATCTCACGGGCGGGAGGGCCCTACGAGCAGTACTTC; CDR3aa: CAISRAGGPYEQYF
j_gene: TRBJ2-1; d_gene: TRBD1; abundance: many; v_gene: TRBV30; CDR3nt: TGTGCCTCTACGGACGGGACAGGAGTCTACAATGAGCAGTTCTTC; CDR3aa: CASTDGTGVYNEQFF
j_gene: TRBJ2-1; d_gene: TRBD2; abundance: .; v_gene: TRBV2; CDR3nt: TGTGCCAGCAGTGAACTAGCGGGAGAGGGTGAGCAGTTCTTC; CDR3aa: CASSELAGEGEQFF
j_gene: TRBJ2-2; d_gene: .; abundance: few; v_gene: TRBV5-1; CDR3nt: TGCGCCAGCAGCTTAATCCCAGCGAACACCGGGGAGCTGTTTTTT; CDR3aa: CASSLIPANTGELFF
j_gene: TRBJ2-2; d_gene: .; abundance: .; v_gene: TRBV2; CDR3nt: TGTGCCAGCACCTTGGAGGGGAGCGGCACCGGGGAGCTGTTTTTT; CDR3aa: CASTLEGSGTGELFF
j_gene: TRBJ2-1; d_gene: TRBD2; abundance: few; v_gene: TRBV5-1; CDR3nt: TGCGCCAGCAGCTCTAGCGGGGCTAGGTCATATGAGCAGTTCTTC; CDR3aa: CASSSSGARSYEQFF
j_gene: TRBJ2-2; d_gene: TRBD1; abundance: many; v_gene: TRBV18; CDR3nt: TGTGCCAGCTCACCAAGGGGACAGGGGGCGAACACCGGGGAGCTGTTTTTT; CDR3aa: CASSPRGQGANTGELFF
j_gene: TRBJ2-1; d_gene: .; abundance: .; v_gene: TRBV29-1; CDR3nt: TGCAGCGCTTACAATGAGCAGTTCTTC; CDR3aa: CSAYNEQFF
j_gene: TRBJ2-2; d_gene: TRBD2; abundance: few; v_gene: TRBV7-3; CDR3nt: TGTGCCAGCAGCAAACGCCGGACTAGCGGGGGGACTCCGAACACCGGGGAGCTGTTTTTT; CDR3aa: CASSKRRTSGGTPNTGELFF
j_gene: TRBJ1-2; d_gene: .; abundance: .; v_gene: TRBV5-1; CDR3nt: TGCGCCAGCAGCTCCCGAGGTGAGCTCTATGGCTACACCTTC; CDR3aa: CASSSRGELYGYTF
j_gene: TRBJ2-7; d_gene: TRBD1; abundance: many; v_gene: TRBV28; CDR3nt: TGTGCCAGCAGTTCGGCTGGACAGGGGGCCCACGAGCAGTACTTC; CDR3aa: CASSSAGQGAHEQYF
j_gene: TRBJ2-3; d_gene: .; abundance: few; v_gene: TRBV11-2; CDR3nt: TGTGCCAGCAGCTTAGATCCAGCGGCCACAGATACGCAGTATTTT; CDR3aa: CASSLDPAATDTQYF
j_gene: TRBJ2-1; d_gene: TRBD2; abundance: .; v_gene: TRBV4-1; CDR3nt: TGCGCCAGCAGCCAAGAGGGGAGGGGCGGGGCCCGCTCCTACAATGAGCAGTTCTTC; CDR3aa: CASSQEGRGGARSYNEQFF
j_gene: TRBJ2-2; d_gene: .; abundance: many; v_gene: TRBV11-2; CDR3nt: TGTGCCAGCAGCCACCCGACTACTAACACCGGGGAGCTGTTTTTT; CDR3aa: CASSHPTTNTGELFF
j_gene: TRBJ2-2; d_gene: .; abundance: many; v_gene: TRBV7-8; CDR3nt: TGTGCCAGCAGCTCCTTCTTGAACACCGGGGAGCTGTTTTTT; CDR3aa: CASSSFLNTGELFF
j_gene: TRBJ2-7; d_gene: .; abundance: few; v_gene: TRBV28; CDR3nt: TGTGCCAGCAGTCTCCCCTCCGTAACCTACGAGCAGTACTTC; CDR3aa: CASSLPSVTYEQYF
j_gene: TRBJ2-1; d_gene: TRBD2; abundance: .; v_gene: TRBV12-3/TRBV12-4; CDR3nt: TGTGCCAGCAGATCGGGGGGATACGAGCAGTTCTTC; CDR3aa: CASRSGGYEQFF
j_gene: TRBJ2-2; d_gene: .; abundance: few; v_gene: TRBV6-5; CDR3nt: TGTGCCAGCAGTTATCGCAGAACTTCCACCGGGGAGCTGTTTTTT; CDR3aa: CASSYRRTSTGELFF
j_gene: TRBJ2-4; d_gene: .; abundance: .; v_gene: TRBV18; CDR3nt: TGTGCCAGCTCACCACCTAATAGGGCCCAAAACATTCAGTACTTC; CDR3aa: CASSPPNRAQNIQYF
j_gene: TRBJ2-7; d_gene: TRBD2; abundance: many; v_gene: TRBV20-1; CDR3nt: TGCAGTGCCGAGGGAGGGACTAGCGTCTACGAGCAGTACTTC; CDR3aa: CSAEGGTSVYEQYF
j_gene: TRBJ2-3; d_gene: .; abundance: few; v_gene: TRBV3-1; CDR3nt: TGTGCCAGCAGCCCATCAGTTGGGGGTACGAATACGCAGTATTTT; CDR3aa: CASSPSVGGTNTQYF
j_gene: TRBJ2-6; d_gene: .; abundance: .; v_gene: TRBV6-1; CDR3nt: TGTGCCAGCAGTGAAGAGGGGGCTGGGGCCAACGTCCTGACTTTC; CDR3aa: CASSEEGAGANVLTF
j_gene: TRBJ2-1; d_gene: .; abundance: few; v_gene: TRBV20-1; CDR3nt: TGCAGGGCCCTGGGGTCTTGGGGGAATGAGCAGTTCTTC; CDR3aa: CRALGSWGNEQFF
j_gene: TRBJ2-7; d_gene: TRBD2; abundance: many; v_gene: TRBV20-1; CDR3nt: TGCAGTGCTAGAGATTCCGGGACTAGCGGGAGGGCCTTCCACGAGCAGTACTTC; CDR3aa: CSARDSGTSGRAFHEQYF
j_gene: TRBJ1-2; d_gene: .; abundance: many; v_gene: TRBV18; CDR3nt: TGTGCCAGCTCACCACTGCGGGGTAACTATGGCTACACCTTC; CDR3aa: CASSPLRGNYGYTF
j_gene: TRBJ2-7; d_gene: .; abundance: .; v_gene: TRBV5-5; CDR3nt: TGTGCCAGCAGCTTACGACGGCACTACGAGCAGTACTTC; CDR3aa: CASSLRRHYEQYF
j_gene: TRBJ2-1; d_gene: TRBD2; abundance: .; v_gene: TRBV20-1; CDR3nt: TGCAGTGCTAGAGGACGCGGGAGGACCTACAATGAGCAGTTCTTC; CDR3aa: CSARGRGRTYNEQFF
j_gene: TRBJ2-1; d_gene: .; abundance: .; v_gene: TRBV24-1; CDR3nt: TGTGCCACCAGTGATTTCTACGCTAGCGTTAATGAGCAGTTCTTC; CDR3aa: CATSDFYASVNEQFF
j_gene: TRBJ2-5; d_gene: TRBD2; abundance: many; v_gene: TRBV4-2; CDR3nt: TGTGCCAGCAGCCAAAACCCGACTAGCGGTTACCAAGAGACCCAGTACTTC; CDR3aa: CASSQNPTSGYQETQYF
j_gene: TRBJ2-7; d_gene: .; abundance: many; v_gene: TRBV28; CDR3nt: TGTGCCAGCAGTAGGCAGGGAGAATACGAGCAGTACTTC; CDR3aa: CASSRQGEYEQYF
j_gene: TRBJ2-3; d_gene: .; abundance: .; v_gene: TRBV7-2; CDR3nt: TGTGCCAGCAGCTTATTCTTGAGGAGCGCCACAGATACGCAGTATTTT; CDR3aa: CASSLFLRSATDTQYF
j_gene: TRBJ2-2; d_gene: .; abundance: .; v_gene: TRBV6-5; CDR3nt: TGTGCCAGCAGGGGTGCAGGTGCGAACACCGGGGAGCTGTTTTTT; CDR3aa: CASRGAGANTGELFF
j_gene: TRBJ2-5; d_gene: .; abundance: .; v_gene: TRBV12-3/TRBV12-4; CDR3nt: TGTGCCAGCAGCACTAAACCTGTCGAGACCCAGTACTTC; CDR3aa: CASSTKPVETQYF
j_gene: TRBJ2-7; d_gene: .; abundance: few; v_gene: TRBV15; CDR3nt: TGTGCCACCAGCAGAGGCAGGGACTACGAGCAGTACTTC; CDR3aa: CATSRGRDYEQYF
j_gene: TRBJ2-4; d_gene: .; abundance: many; v_gene: TRBV18; CDR3nt: TGTGCCAGCTCACCACCAAGTCTCAAAAACATTCAGTACTTC; CDR3aa: CASSPPSLKNIQYF
j_gene: TRBJ2-2; d_gene: TRBD2; abundance: many; v_gene: TRBV11-2; CDR3nt: TGTGCCAGCAGCGTAGATCCTAGCGGGAGGTCGGCCGGGGAGCTGTTTTTT; CDR3aa: CASSVDPSGRSAGELFF
j_gene: TRBJ2-5; d_gene: .; abundance: many; v_gene: TRBV7-9; CDR3nt: TGTGCCAGCAGCTTAGGGTTGGGTGAGGGAGAGACCCAGTACTTC; CDR3aa: CASSLGLGEGETQYF
j_gene: TRBJ1-2; d_gene: .; abundance: many; v_gene: TRBV5-1; CDR3nt: TGCGCCAGCAAGCTCGGCGGGGAGGCCTATGGCTACACCTTC; CDR3aa: CASKLGGEAYGYTF
j_gene: TRBJ2-7; d_gene: .; abundance: many; v_gene: TRBV7-8; CDR3nt: TGTGCCAGCAGCTTCGACCCGGGAGTCTACTACGAGCAGTACTTC; CDR3aa: CASSFDPGVYYEQYF
j_gene: TRBJ2-7; d_gene: .; abundance: .; v_gene: TRBV7-2; CDR3nt: TGTGCCAGCAGCTTAGGCCTCTACTACGAGCAGTACTTC; CDR3aa: CASSLGLYYEQYF
j_gene: TRBJ2-7; d_gene: .; abundance: many; v_gene: TRBV7-9; CDR3nt: TGTGCCAGCAGCGCTTCATTCGAGCAGTACTTC; CDR3aa: CASSASFEQYF
j_gene: TRBJ2-7; d_gene: .; abundance: many; v_gene: TRBV28; CDR3nt: TGTGCCAGCAGTTCCAGACCGATGCAGTACTTC; CDR3aa: CASSSRPMQYF
j_gene: TRBJ2-3; d_gene: .; abundance: many; v_gene: TRBV5-1; CDR3nt: TGCGCCAGCAGCTTGGGTCACAACACAGATACGCAGTATTTT; CDR3aa: CASSLGHNTDTQYF
j_gene: TRBJ2-5; d_gene: .; abundance: many; v_gene: TRBV3-1; CDR3nt: TGTGCCAGCAGCCACGGGGGGACCCAGTACTTC; CDR3aa: CASSHGGTQYF
j_gene: TRBJ2-7; d_gene: TRBD1; abundance: .; v_gene: TRBV9; CDR3nt: TGTGCCAGCAGCCGTGGACAGGGAGACTACGAGCAGTACTTC; CDR3aa: CASSRGQGDYEQYF
j_gene: TRBJ1-2; d_gene: .; abundance: many; v_gene: TRBV28; CDR3nt: TGTGCCAGCACCCTCCAGGCAGGTGTCAACTATGGCTACACCTTC; CDR3aa: CASTLQAGVNYGYTF
j_gene: TRBJ2-1; d_gene: .; abundance: medium-sized; v_gene: TRBV11-2; CDR3nt: TGTGCCTCCGGCGGCGCCAATGAGCAGTTCTTC; CDR3aa: CASGGANEQFF
j_gene: TRBJ2-1; d_gene: TRBD2; abundance: many; v_gene: TRBV11-1; CDR3nt: TGTGCCAGCAGCTTAACCGGGGGACTAGCGGGAGGGCCCTCGTTGAATGAGCAGTTCTTC; CDR3aa: CASSLTGGLAGGPSLNEQFF
j_gene: TRBJ2-7; d_gene: TRBD1; abundance: many; v_gene: TRBV12-3/TRBV12-4; CDR3nt: TGTGCCAGCAGTTTACCCGCCCGACAGGGGTCGTTTGAGCAGTACTTC; CDR3aa: CASSLPARQGSFEQYF
j_gene: TRBJ2-3; d_gene: .; abundance: .; v_gene: TRBV9; CDR3nt: TGTGCCAGCAGCGTAACGGCTACCAGTACAGATACGCAGTATTTT; CDR3aa: CASSVTATSTDTQYF
j_gene: TRBJ2-7; d_gene: .; abundance: many; v_gene: TRBV7-2; CDR3nt: TGTGCCAGCAGCTTATACGGACGGGAGACCTACGAGCAGTACTTC; CDR3aa: CASSLYGRETYEQYF
j_gene: TRBJ2-3; d_gene: TRBD2; abundance: few; v_gene: TRBV28; CDR3nt: TGTGCCAGCAGTCCCGCGCAGGGACTAGCGGGAGGGTGGACAGATACGCAGTATTTT; CDR3aa: CASSPAQGLAGGWTDTQYF
j_gene: TRBJ2-1; d_gene: TRBD2; abundance: few; v_gene: TRBV5-1; CDR3nt: TGCGCCAGCAGCATTCGGACTAGCGGGGATGAGCAGTTCTTC; CDR3aa: CASSIRTSGDEQFF
j_gene: TRBJ1-4; d_gene: .; abundance: few; v_gene: TRBV7-2; CDR3nt: TGTGCCAGCAGAACGGACCTATCCAGTGAAAAACTGTTTTTT; CDR3aa: CASRTDLSSEKLFF